The 9 T cell receptor beta chains reported below all come from one sample, sequenced in a study of blood T cell repertoires in COVID-19. This table comes from immunoSEQ multiplex PCR, and its TCRdb copy is limited to in-frame clones, with some not included. The table includes 150,000 to 180,000 clones, more than 80% detected once. Sequencing input: peripheral blood. The receptors originated from a man aged 45-65 years with acute or convalescent COVID-19.

The V call is TRBV5-1, the J call TRBJ1-3; perhaps TRBD1 as D (5 bases). The V gene lost 2 bases and the J gene lost 0 bases, with 9 bases spanning the gap. The CDR3 loop spans 15 amino acids. Germline values: CDR1 SGHRS, CDR2 YFSETQ. CDR3 DNA: TGCGCCAGCAGCTTTCAGGGTGTCTCTGGAAACACCATATATTTT. Residues: CASSFQGVSGNTIYF.

V and J are TRBV5-8 and TRBJ1-6; D remains ambiguous. CDR3 length: 17 residues. Germline V gene lookup returns CDR1 SGHTS and CDR2 YDEGEE. Trimming left V 9 bases short and J 3 bases short, with 22 bases between. CDR3 nucleotide sequence: TGTGCCACGGGGAGGGATTCCGACTCGGGCTATAATTCACCCCTCCACTTT. It translates to CATGRDSDSGYNSPLHF.

This clone was found a few times. The chain carries TRBV19 and TRBJ2-7, with 11 positions matching TRBD1. CDR3 length equals 14 residues. Germline V lookup: CDR1 LNHDA, CDR2 SQIVND (reference sequence). Unmatched junction bases numbered 0, after V lost 3 bases and J lost 2 bases. CDR3 sequence reads: CASSMGQGAYEQYF. The DNA for the CDR3 is TGTGCCAGTAGTATGGGACAGGGGGCCTACGAGCAGTACTTC.

V is TRBV7-2 and J is TRBJ2-3; D is ambiguous. V dropped 6 bases and J dropped 2 bases, with 6 bases sitting between them. Per germline, CDR1 SGHTA and CDR2 FQGNSA. This CDR3 has 12 amino acids. CDR3 nucleotide sequence: TGTGCCAGCAGATACAACACAGATACGCAGTATTTT. It is translated as CASRYNTDTQYF.

This chain joins TRBV7-2 and TRBJ1-3; 7 bases map to TRBD1. This CDR3 has 16 amino acids. Germline V gene lookup returns CDR1 SGHTA and CDR2 FQGNSA. V lost 4 bases and J lost 0; bases outside the gene matches: 6. CDR3 DNA: TGTGCCAGCAGCTCGGGACAGTCTGGCTCTGGAAACACCATATATTTT. Residues: CASSSGQSGSGNTIYF.

This clone was seen once. The chain is built from TRBV6-2 or TRBV6-3 and TRBJ2-5; TRBD2 agrees at 8 bases. Germline loops: CDR1 MNHEY, CDR2 SVGEGT. The CDR3 is 15 residues long. Germline trimming cut 3 bases from V and 3 bases from J; bases unmatched to any gene: 6. The CDR3 reads CASSYRTSLEETQYF. Written as DNA, the CDR3 is TGTGCCAGCAGTTATCGGACTAGCTTAGAAGAGACCCAGTACTTC.

CDR3 nucleotides: TGTGCCAGCAGTTTATCGTTTCAGGGAAATCAGCCCCAGCATTTT. This codes for CASSLSFQGNQPQHF. The rearrangement joins TRBV27 to TRBJ1-5, with D maybe TRBD1 (5 bases). Germline assignment: CDR1 MNHEY and CDR2 SMNVEV (reference sequence). CDR3 length: 15 amino acids. V gave up 0 bases and J gave up 4 bases, with 10 bases separating them.

The V gene is TRBV9, the J gene TRBJ2-1; tentative D call: TRBD2 (6 bases). Germline-derived CDR1 and CDR2 are SGDLS and YYNGEE. The CDR3 totals 13 residues. V lost 7 bases and J lost 0, with 8 bases in between. The CDR3 here is CASGGSSYNEQFF. CDR3 sequence (DNA): TGTGCCAGCGGGGGGAGCTCCTACAATGAGCAGTTCTTC.

The genes are TRBV10-3 and TRBJ1-1; TRBD1 matches 8 bases. Germline CDR1 and CDR2: ENHRY and SYGVKD. The CDR3 covers 13 residues. Unmatched junction bases numbered 6, after V lost 8 bases and J lost 4 bases. CDR3 DNA sequence: TGTGCCATCTCGACAGGGGATAGCACTGAAGCTTTCTTT. It translates to CAISTGDSTEAFF.